This T cell receptor beta chain comes out of a study of blood T cell repertoires in COVID-19. Study-level background: The United States, Italy and Spain provided the acute and convalescent COVID-19 samples.

Seattle's cohort entered during active infection and was followed longitudinally. Clones were sequenced by immunoSEQ multiplex PCR, and TCRdb holds only the in-frame ones, with some missing. The repertoire includes roughly 250,000 clones, roughly nine tenths of them detected once, and 9.5% to 15% sits in the top ten. Germline loops: CDR1 MNHEY, CDR2 SVGAGI. This CDR3 comprises 13 residues. The V end was cut by 7 bases, the J end by 1 base, with 10 bases between. This sequence joins TRBV6-5 and TRBJ1-1; TRBD1 might be the D (6 bases). The sample taken for sequencing was peripheral blood. The receptor's source is a woman in her twenties or thirties with COVID-19, enrolled during active disease. For the CDR3, the DNA is TGTGCCAGCAATCGAGGGGGGAACACTGAAGCTTTCTTT. Translation gives CASNRGGNTEAFF.